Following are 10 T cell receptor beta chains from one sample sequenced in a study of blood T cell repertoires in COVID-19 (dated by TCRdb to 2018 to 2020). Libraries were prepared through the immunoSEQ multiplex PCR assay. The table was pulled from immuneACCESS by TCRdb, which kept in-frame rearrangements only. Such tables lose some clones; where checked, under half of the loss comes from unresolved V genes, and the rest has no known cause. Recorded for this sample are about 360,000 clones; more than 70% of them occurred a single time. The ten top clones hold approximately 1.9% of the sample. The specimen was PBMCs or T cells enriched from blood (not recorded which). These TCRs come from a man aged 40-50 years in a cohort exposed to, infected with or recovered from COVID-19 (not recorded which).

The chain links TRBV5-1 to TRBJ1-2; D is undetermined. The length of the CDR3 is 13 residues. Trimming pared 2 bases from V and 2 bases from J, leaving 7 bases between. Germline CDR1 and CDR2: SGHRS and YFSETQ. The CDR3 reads CASSFDTNYGYTF. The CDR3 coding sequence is TGCGCCAGCAGCTTTGACACGAACTATGGCTACACCTTC.

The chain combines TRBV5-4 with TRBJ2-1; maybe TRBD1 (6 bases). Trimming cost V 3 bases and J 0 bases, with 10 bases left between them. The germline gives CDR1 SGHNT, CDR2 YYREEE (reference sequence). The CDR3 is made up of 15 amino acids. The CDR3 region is CASSSQGYSYNEQFF. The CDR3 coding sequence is TGTGCCAGCAGCTCACAGGGCTACTCCTACAATGAGCAGTTCTTC. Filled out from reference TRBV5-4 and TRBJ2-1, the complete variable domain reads ETGVTQSPTHLIKTRGQQVTLRCSSQSGHNTVSWYQQALGQGPQFIFQYYREEENGRGNFPPRFSGLQFPNYSSELNVNALELDDSALYLCASSSQGYSYNEQFFGPGTRLTVL.

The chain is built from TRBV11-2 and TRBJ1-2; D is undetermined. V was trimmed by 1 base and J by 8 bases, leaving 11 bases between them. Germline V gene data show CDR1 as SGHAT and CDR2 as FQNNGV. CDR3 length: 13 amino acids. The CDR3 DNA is TGTGCCAGCAGCTTAGTCGGGGAGGGCGGCTACACCTTC. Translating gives CASSLVGEGGYTF.

The DNA of the CDR3 is TGTGCCAGCAGTCAACGGGACTTCGAGGGGGAGACCCAGTACTTC. The encoded protein is CASSQRDFEGETQYF. The V gene is TRBV27, the J gene TRBJ2-5; tentative D call: TRBD2 (6 bases). Looked up from germline, CDR1 is MNHEY and CDR2 is SMNVEV (reference sequence). Between the trimmed V and J ends, which lost 5 bases and 5 bases, there was a span of 18 bases. This CDR3 has 15 amino acids.

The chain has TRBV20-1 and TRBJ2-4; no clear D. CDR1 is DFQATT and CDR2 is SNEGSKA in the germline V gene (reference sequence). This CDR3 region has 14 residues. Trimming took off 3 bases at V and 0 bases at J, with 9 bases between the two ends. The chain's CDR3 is CSASVFIAKNIQYF. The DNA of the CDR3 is TGCAGTGCTAGTGTTTTCATAGCCAAAAACATTCAGTACTTC.

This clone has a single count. The CDR3: CASSSGNTNTGELFF. The CDR3 nucleotides read TGCGCCAGCAGCTCAGGGAATACGAACACCGGGGAGCTGTTTTTT. The chain links TRBV5-1 to TRBJ2-2; D possibly corresponds to TRBD1 (5 bases). The CDR3 is 15 residues long. From germline, CDR1 is SGHRS and CDR2 YFSETQ. The V and J ends lost 3 bases and 0 bases respectively, with 9 bases between them.

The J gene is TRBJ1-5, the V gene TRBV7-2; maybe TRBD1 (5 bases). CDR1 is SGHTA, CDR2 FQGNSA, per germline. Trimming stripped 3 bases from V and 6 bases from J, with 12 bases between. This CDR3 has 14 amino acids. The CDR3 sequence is CASSLGREGQPQHF. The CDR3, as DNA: TGTGCCAGCAGCTTGGGGCGGGAGGGTCAGCCCCAGCATTTT.

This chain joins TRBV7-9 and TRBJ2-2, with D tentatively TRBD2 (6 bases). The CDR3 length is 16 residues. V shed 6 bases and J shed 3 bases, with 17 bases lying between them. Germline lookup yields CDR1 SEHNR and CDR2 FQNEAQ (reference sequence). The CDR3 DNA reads TGTGCCAGCAGTACCCCCGGGGGTTTTGACACCGGGGAGCTGTTTTTT. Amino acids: CASSTPGGFDTGELFF.

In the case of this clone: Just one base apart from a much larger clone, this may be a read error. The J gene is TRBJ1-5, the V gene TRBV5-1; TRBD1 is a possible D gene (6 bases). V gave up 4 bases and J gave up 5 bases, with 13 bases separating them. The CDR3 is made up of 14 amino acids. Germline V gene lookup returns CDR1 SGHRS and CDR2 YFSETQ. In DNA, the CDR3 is TGCGCCAGCAGCACCGGGACACCAGATCAGCCCCAGCATTTT. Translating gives CASSTGTPDQPQHF.

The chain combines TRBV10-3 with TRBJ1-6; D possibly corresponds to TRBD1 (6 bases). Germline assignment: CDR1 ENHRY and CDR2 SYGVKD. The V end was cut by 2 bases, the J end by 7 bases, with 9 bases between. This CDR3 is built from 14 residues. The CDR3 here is CAISEGQLNSPLHF. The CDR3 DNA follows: TGTGCCATCAGTGAGGGACAGTTGAATTCACCCCTCCACTTT.